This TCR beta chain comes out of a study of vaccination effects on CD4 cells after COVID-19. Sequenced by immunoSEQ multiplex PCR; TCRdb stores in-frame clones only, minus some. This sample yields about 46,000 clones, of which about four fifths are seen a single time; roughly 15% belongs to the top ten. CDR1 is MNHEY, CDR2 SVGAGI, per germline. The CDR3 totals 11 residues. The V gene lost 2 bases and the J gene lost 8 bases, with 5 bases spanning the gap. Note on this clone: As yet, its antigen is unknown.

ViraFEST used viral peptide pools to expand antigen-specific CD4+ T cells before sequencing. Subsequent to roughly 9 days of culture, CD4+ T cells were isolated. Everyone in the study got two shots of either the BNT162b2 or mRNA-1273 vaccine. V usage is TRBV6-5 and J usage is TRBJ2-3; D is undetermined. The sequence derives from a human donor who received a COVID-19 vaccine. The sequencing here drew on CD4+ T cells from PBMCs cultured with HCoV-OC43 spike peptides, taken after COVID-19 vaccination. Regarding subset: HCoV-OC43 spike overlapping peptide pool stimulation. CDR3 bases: TGTGCCAGCAGTTACCTGGGTACGCAGTATTTT. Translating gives CASSYLGTQYF.